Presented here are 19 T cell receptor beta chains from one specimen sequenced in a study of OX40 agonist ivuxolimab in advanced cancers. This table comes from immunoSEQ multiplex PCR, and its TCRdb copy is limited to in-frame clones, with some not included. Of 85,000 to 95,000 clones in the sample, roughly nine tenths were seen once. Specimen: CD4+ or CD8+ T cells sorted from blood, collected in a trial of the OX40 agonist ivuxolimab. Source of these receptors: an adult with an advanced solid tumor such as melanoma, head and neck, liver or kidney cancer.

The CDR3 spells CASSLEGKSSYEQYF. In DNA form, the CDR3 reads TGCGCCAGCAGCTTGGAGGGGAAAAGCTCCTACGAGCAGTACTTC. This chain uses TRBV5-1 with TRBJ2-7, with D possibly being TRBD1 (5 bases). The V gene lost 0 bases and the J gene lost 0 bases, with 10 bases spanning the gap. Per germline, CDR1 SGHRS and CDR2 YFSETQ. This CDR3 has 15 residues.

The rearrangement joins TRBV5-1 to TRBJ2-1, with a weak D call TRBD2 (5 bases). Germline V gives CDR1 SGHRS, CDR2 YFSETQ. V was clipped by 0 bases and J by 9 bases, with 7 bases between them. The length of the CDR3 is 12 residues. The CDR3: CASSLDEGEQFF. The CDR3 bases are TGCGCCAGCAGCTTGGACGAGGGTGAGCAGTTCTTC. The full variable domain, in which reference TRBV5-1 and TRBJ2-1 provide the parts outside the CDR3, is KAGVTQTPRYLIKTRGQQVTLSCSPISGHRSVSWYQQTPGQGLQFLFEYFSETQRNKGNFPGRFSGRQFSNSRSEMNVSTLELGDSALYLCASSLDEGEQFFGPGTRLTVL.

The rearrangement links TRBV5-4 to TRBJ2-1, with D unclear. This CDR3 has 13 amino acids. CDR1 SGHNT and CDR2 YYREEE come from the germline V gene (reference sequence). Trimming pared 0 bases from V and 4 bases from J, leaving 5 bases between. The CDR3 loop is CASSLDLYNEQFF. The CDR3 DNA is TGTGCCAGCAGCTTGGACTTGTACAATGAGCAGTTCTTC.

The CDR3, as DNA: TGTGCCAGCAGTTCTCATCCTATCCCCTACGAGCAGTACTTC. This sequence encodes CASSSHPIPYEQYF. The chain employs TRBV28 and TRBJ2-7; D gene ambiguous. The germline CDR1 and CDR2 sequences are MDHEN and SYDVKM. The CDR3 contains 14 residues. V was trimmed by 4 bases and J by 2 bases, leaving 12 bases between them.

The chain's CDR3 is CASSLDRIGETQYF. The CDR3 DNA sequence: TGTGCCAGCAGCTTGGACAGGATTGGGGAGACCCAGTACTTC. The chain links TRBV5-4 to TRBJ2-5; D perhaps matches TRBD1 (5 bases). Germline CDR1 SGHNT, CDR2 YYREEE (reference sequence). V was shortened by 0 bases and J by 5 bases, with 11 bases between the two germline ends. CDR3 length equals 14 residues.

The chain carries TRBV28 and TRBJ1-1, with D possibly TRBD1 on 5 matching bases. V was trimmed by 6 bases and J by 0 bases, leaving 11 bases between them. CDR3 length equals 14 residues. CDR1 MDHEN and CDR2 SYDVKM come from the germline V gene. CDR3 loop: CASRMGTVNTEAFF. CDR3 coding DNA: TGTGCCAGCAGGATGGGGACGGTGAACACTGAAGCTTTCTTT.

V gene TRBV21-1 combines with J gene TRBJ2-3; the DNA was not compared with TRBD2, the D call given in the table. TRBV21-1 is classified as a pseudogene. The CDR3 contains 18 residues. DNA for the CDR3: TGTGCCAGCAGCAAAGAAGAGTACGGACTAGTTTACACAGATACGCAGTATTTT. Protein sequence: CASSKEEYGLVYTDTQYF.

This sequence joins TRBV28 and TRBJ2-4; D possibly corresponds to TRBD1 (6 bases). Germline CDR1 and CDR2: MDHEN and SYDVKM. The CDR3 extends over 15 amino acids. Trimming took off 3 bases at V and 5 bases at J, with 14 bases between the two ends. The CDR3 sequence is CASSLGGGVENIQYF. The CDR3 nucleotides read TGTGCCAGCAGTTTGGGTGGGGGCGTGGAAAACATTCAGTACTTC.

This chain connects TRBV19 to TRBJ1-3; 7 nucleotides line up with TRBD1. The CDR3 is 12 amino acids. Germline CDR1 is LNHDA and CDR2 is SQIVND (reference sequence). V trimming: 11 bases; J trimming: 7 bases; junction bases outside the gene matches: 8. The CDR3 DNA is TGTGCCGCAACAGGGGCCCCGAACACCATATATTTT. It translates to CAATGAPNTIYF.

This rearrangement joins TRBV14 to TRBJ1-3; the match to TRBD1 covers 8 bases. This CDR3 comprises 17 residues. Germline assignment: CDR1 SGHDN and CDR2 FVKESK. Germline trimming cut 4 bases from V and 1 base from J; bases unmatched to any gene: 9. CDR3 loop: CASSRRQGFGSGNTIYF. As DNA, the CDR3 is TGTGCCAGCAGCCGAAGACAGGGGTTCGGGTCTGGAAACACCATATATTTT.

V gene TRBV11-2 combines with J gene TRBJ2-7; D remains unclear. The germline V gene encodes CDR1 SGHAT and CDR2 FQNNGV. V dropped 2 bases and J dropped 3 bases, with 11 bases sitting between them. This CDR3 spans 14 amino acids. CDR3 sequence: CASSLLLADYEQYF. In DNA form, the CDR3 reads TGTGCCAGCAGCTTACTTTTGGCCGACTACGAGCAGTACTTC.

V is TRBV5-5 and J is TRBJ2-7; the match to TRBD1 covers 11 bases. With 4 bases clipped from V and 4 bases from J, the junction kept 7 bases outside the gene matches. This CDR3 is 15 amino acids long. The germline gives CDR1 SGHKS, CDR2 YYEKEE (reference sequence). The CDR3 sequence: CASSVSGTGGYEQYF. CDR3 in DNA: TGTGCCAGCAGCGTTTCCGGGACAGGGGGATACGAGCAGTACTTC.

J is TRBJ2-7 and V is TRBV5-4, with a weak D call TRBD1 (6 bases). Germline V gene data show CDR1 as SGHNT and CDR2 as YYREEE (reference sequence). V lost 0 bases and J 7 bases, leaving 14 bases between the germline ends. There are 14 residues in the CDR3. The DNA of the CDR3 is TGTGCCAGCAGCTTGGGAGGGGGAACGAAAGAGCAGTACTTC. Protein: CASSLGGGTKEQYF.

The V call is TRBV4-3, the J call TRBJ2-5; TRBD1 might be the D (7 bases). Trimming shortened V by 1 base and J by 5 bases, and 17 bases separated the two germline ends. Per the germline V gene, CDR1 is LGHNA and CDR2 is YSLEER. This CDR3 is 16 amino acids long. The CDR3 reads CASSQAASTGRETQYF. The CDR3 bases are TGCGCCAGCAGCCAAGCGGCCTCGACAGGGAGGGAGACCCAGTACTTC.

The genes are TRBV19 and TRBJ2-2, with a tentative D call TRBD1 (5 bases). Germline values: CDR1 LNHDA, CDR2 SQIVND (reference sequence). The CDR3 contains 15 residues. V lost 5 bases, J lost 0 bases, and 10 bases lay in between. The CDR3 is CASSPRDSNTGELFF. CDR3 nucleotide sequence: TGTGCCAGTAGTCCCAGGGATTCGAACACCGGGGAGCTGTTTTTT.

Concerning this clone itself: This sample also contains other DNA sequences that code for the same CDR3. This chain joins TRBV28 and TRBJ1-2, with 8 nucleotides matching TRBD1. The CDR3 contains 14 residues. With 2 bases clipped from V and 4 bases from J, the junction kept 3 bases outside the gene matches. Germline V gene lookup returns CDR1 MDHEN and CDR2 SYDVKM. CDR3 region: CASSLGQGVYGYTF. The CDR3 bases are TGTGCCAGCAGTTTAGGACAGGGAGTCTATGGCTACACCTTC.

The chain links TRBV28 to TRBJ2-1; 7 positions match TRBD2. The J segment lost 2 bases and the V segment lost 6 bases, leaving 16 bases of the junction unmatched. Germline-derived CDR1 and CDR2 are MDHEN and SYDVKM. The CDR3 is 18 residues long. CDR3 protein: CASRPSPGAGDAYNEQFF. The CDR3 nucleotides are TGTGCCAGCAGACCCTCCCCCGGGGCGGGAGATGCCTACAATGAGCAGTTCTTC. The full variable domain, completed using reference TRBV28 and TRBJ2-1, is DVKVTQSSRYLVKRTGEKVFLECVQDMDHENMFWYRQDPGLGLRLIYFSYDVKMKEKGDIPEGYSVSREKKERFSLILESASTNQTSMYLCASRPSPGAGDAYNEQFFGPGTRLTVL.

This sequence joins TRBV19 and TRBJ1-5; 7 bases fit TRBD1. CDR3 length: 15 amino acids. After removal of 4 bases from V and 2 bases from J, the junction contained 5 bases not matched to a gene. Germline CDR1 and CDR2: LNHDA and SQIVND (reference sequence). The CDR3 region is CASSSGTVGNQPQHF. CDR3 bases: TGTGCCAGTAGTAGTGGGACAGTTGGCAATCAGCCCCAGCATTTT. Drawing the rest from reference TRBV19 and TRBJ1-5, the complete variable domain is DGGITQSPKYLFRKEGQNVTLSCEQNLNHDAMYWYRQDPGQGLRLIYYSQIVNDFQKGDIAEGYSVSREKKESFPLTVTSAQKNPTAFYLCASSSGTVGNQPQHFGDGTRLSIL.

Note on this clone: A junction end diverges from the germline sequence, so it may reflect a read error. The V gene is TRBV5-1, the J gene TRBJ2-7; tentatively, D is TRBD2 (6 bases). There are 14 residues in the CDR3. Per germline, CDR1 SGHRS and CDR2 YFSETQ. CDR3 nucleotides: TGCGCCAGCAGCTTGGGGGAGGTGTCCTCCGAGCAGTACTTC. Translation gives CASSLGEVSSEQYF.